This TCR beta chain is from a study of blood T cell repertoires in COVID-19. Overall study: The study drew acute and convalescent COVID-19 samples from the United States, Italy and Spain. PBMCs, B-cell-depleted T cells, or T cells provided the cDNA or gDNA that made up the material.

The CDR3 sequence is 16 residues long. Germline lookup yields CDR1 SGHRS and CDR2 YFSETQ. V was clipped by 0 bases and J by 0 bases; unmatched bases: 4. Authors' data handling: Reference gene primer amplification yielded estimated nucleated cell counts. Here immunoSEQ multiplex PCR was the method, and the copy in TCRdb shows in-frame clones only, minus some. That table supplies the V and J calls and clone size; D and trimming were determined from the DNA. The data show 65,000 to 70,000 clones, 79% seen once. The sequence was collected from a human donor in a cohort sampled during active COVID-19. This chain connects TRBV5-1 to TRBJ1-1, with 8 bases lining up with TRBD1. Sequencing was performed on peripheral blood. CDR3 sequence reads: CASSLGQGYMNTEAFF. CDR3 DNA sequence: TGCGCCAGCAGCTTGGGACAGGGGTACATGAACACTGAAGCTTTCTTT.